The 19 T cell receptor beta chains in this list originate from one sample, sequenced in a study of OX40 agonist ivuxolimab in advanced cancers. Sequenced by immunoSEQ multiplex PCR; TCRdb stores in-frame clones only, minus some. The sample consists of about 48,000 clones, 60% to 85% of them appearing once. Material: CD4+ or CD8+ T cells sorted from blood, obtained in a trial of the OX40 agonist ivuxolimab. The receptors were gathered from an adult with an advanced solid tumor such as melanoma, head and neck, liver or kidney cancer.

V gene TRBV19 combines with J gene TRBJ1-1; D is perhaps TRBD1 (5 bases). This CDR3 spans 15 amino acids. Germline CDR1 reads LNHDA; CDR2 reads SQIVND (reference sequence). V was cut by 1 base and J by 4 bases, with 13 bases left in between. CDR3 in DNA: TGTGCCAGTAGTATAGTCGGGGGAGGGATCACTGAAGCTTTCTTT. It yields the protein CASSIVGGGITEAFF.

This clone was seen only a few times. The chain recombines TRBV11-1 with TRBJ1-1; D is perhaps TRBD1 (5 bases). V was shortened by 5 bases and J by 8 bases, with 18 bases between the two germline ends. This CDR3 region has 14 residues. Germline V gene lookup returns CDR1 SGHAT and CDR2 FQDESV (reference sequence). The CDR3 is CASSLRRGVMEAFF. CDR3 coding DNA: TGTGCCAGCAGCCTAAGGCGGGGCGTCATGGAAGCTTTCTTT.

This sequence joins TRBV5-4 and TRBJ2-4; 16 bases are shared with TRBD2. The CDR3 runs to 18 residues. Germline assignment: CDR1 SGHNT and CDR2 YYREEE (reference sequence). Trimming cost V 4 bases and J 0 bases; bases outside gene matches: 4. The CDR3 nucleotides read TGTGCCAGCAGCACGGGACTAGCGGGGGGGCGAGCCAAAAACATTCAGTACTTC. Encoded protein: CASSTGLAGGRAKNIQYF.

The rearrangement links TRBV11-2 to TRBJ1-1, with 7 bases lining up with TRBD1. The CDR3 consists of 14 residues. Looked up from germline, CDR1 is SGHAT and CDR2 is FQNNGV. V trimming: 5 bases; J trimming: 0 bases; junction bases outside the gene matches: 3. CDR3 nucleotide sequence: TGTGCCAGCAGCCTGGACAGGTTGAACACTGAAGCTTTCTTT. Translating it yields CASSLDRLNTEAFF.

This sequence joins TRBV30 and TRBJ2-7, with D perhaps matching TRBD2 (6 bases). The germline V gene has CDR1 GTSNPN and CDR2 SVGIG (reference sequence). Trimming left V 2 bases short and J 13 bases short, with 18 bases between. The CDR3 loop spans 12 amino acids. In DNA, the CDR3 is TGTGCCTGGAGTTCTTCGGGGGATGGGGCTTACTTC. This gives the protein CAWSSSGDGAYF.

This clone was seen a single time. This rearrangement joins TRBV7-8 to TRBJ1-5; TRBD1 matches at 7 bases. The length of the CDR3 is 15 residues. The V gene's germline CDR1 is SGHVS and CDR2 FQNEAQ. J lost 1 base, V lost 7 bases, and 7 bases had no gene match. The CDR3 bases are TGTGCCAGCATTCGACAGGGTTGGAGCAATCAGCCCCAGCATTTT. Its translation: CASIRQGWSNQPQHF.

As to this clone: Within the sample, other DNA sequences also encode this same CDR3. The V gene is TRBV27, the J gene TRBJ1-6; weak D call: TRBD1 (6 bases). Trimming stripped 8 bases from V and 10 bases from J, with 18 bases between. The germline gives CDR1 MNHEY, CDR2 SMNVEV (reference sequence). The CDR3 length is 14 residues. In DNA form, the CDR3 reads TGTGCCAGCGGATGGGGGCAGGGTGGATCACCCCTCCACTTT. Protein sequence: CASGWGQGGSPLHF.

The V and J genes are TRBV14 and TRBJ1-6; possible D gene TRBD1, 5 bases. This CDR3 is 14 amino acids long. Germline values: CDR1 SGHDN, CDR2 FVKESK. V was shortened by 6 bases and J by 14 bases, with 20 bases between the two germline ends. CDR3: CASSLGTESSTLHF. The DNA for the CDR3 is TGTGCCAGCAGTCTCGGGACGGAATCGTCAACCCTCCACTTT.

By share, this clone ranks as medium-sized. CDR3 bases: TGTGCCAGCAGCCTTCCTCCCGGAAACACCATATATTTT. As protein: CASSLPPGNTIYF. The gene calls are TRBV6-6 and TRBJ1-3, with D unresolved. CDR3 length: 13 residues. Trimming pared 6 bases from V and 4 bases from J, leaving 10 bases between. Per germline, CDR1 MNHNY and CDR2 SVGAGI (reference sequence).

The CDR3 DNA sequence: TGCACCAGCAGCCAGGAGGACAGGGACCCCTCTGGGGCCAACGTCCTGACTTTC. It specifies CTSSQEDRDPSGANVLTF. This chain links TRBV1 with TRBJ2-6; the table's D call, TRBD1, has no DNA check behind it. TRBV1 is a pseudogene segment. The CDR3 is 18 amino acids.

The CDR3 coding sequence is TGTGCCAGCAGCCCACTGACACCTAGGGACACTGAAGCTTTCTTT. Translating gives CASSPLTPRDTEAFF. The rearrangement joins TRBV7-9 to TRBJ1-1; D remains ambiguous. The CDR3 extends over 15 amino acids. The germline V and J ends were trimmed by 5 bases and 3 bases, with 16 bases remaining between them. The germline CDR1 and CDR2 sequences are SEHNR and FQNEAQ (reference sequence).

This clone qualifies as large. The chain is built from TRBV7-2 and TRBJ2-7, with 12 bases that match TRBD2. Germline trimming cut 8 bases from V and 2 bases from J; bases unmatched to any gene: 1. The CDR3 covers 13 residues. The germline CDR1 and CDR2 sequences are SGHTA and FQGNSA. The chain's CDR3 is CASSSGGAYEQYF. Here the CDR3 DNA reads TGTGCCAGCTCTAGCGGGGGGGCCTACGAGCAGTACTTC. The full variable domain, completed using reference TRBV7-2 and TRBJ2-7, is GAGVSQSPSNKVTEKGKDVELRCDPISGHTALYWYRQSLGQGLEFLIYFQGNSAPDKSGLPSDRFSAERTGGSVSTLTIQRTQQEDSAVYLCASSSGGAYEQYFGPGTRLTVT.

This rearrangement joins TRBV19 to TRBJ1-2, with D hard to call. V was shortened by 9 bases and J by 2 bases, with 10 bases between the two germline ends. The germline CDR1 and CDR2 sequences are LNHDA and SQIVND (reference sequence). The CDR3 length is 12 residues. The CDR3 bases are TGTGCCAGCACGGACCGGAACTATGGCTACACCTTC. The encoded protein is CASTDRNYGYTF.

This clone was detected a few times. The chain uses TRBV7-9 and TRBJ1-6; D is perhaps TRBD1 (5 bases). V was shortened by 5 bases and J by 7 bases, with 9 bases between the two germline ends. Germline V gives CDR1 SEHNR, CDR2 FQNEAQ (reference sequence). This CDR3 is built from 13 residues. The CDR3 DNA follows: TGTGCCAGCAGCCGGGACGGGAATTCACCCCTCCACTTT. It codes for CASSRDGNSPLHF.

V and J are TRBV10-3 and TRBJ2-6, with 8 bases matching TRBD2. Per the germline V gene, CDR1 is ENHRY and CDR2 is SYGVKD. This CDR3 is built from 17 residues. Trimming removed 10 bases from V and 2 bases from J; junction bases left unmatched: 13. DNA for the CDR3: TGTGCCACTTTAGCGGGGACTTTGGCCGCTGGGGCCAACGTCCTGACTTTC. Translated: CATLAGTLAAGANVLTF.

The V and J genes are TRBV19 and TRBJ1-2; tentatively, D is TRBD1 (6 bases). This CDR3 spans 13 amino acids. V was shortened by 7 bases and J by 8 bases, with 17 bases between the two germline ends. Germline V gene lookup returns CDR1 LNHDA and CDR2 SQIVND (reference sequence). The CDR3 protein is CASTLDRLGGYTF. CDR3 coding DNA: TGTGCCAGTACCTTGGACAGATTGGGAGGCTACACCTTC.

The J gene is TRBJ2-6, the V gene TRBV7-2; 8 nucleotides line up with TRBD2. Trimming at V came to 11 bases and at J to 0 bases, leaving 9 bases not matched to a gene. This CDR3 spans 16 amino acids. CDR1 is SGHTA and CDR2 is FQGNSA in the germline V gene. The CDR3 DNA sequence: TGTGCCTGCCGGGGGGGCGGACGCTCTGGGGCCAACGTCCTGACTTTC. It yields the protein CACRGGGRSGANVLTF.

V gene TRBV27 combines with J gene TRBJ1-5, with D perhaps TRBD1 (5 bases). Germline loops: CDR1 MNHEY, CDR2 SMNVEV (reference sequence). The CDR3 runs 17 residues. The ends were cut back, 5 bases at V and 0 bases at J, with 17 bases in the middle. CDR3 DNA: TGTGCCAGCAGTGGCTTCAGGGAGTTATATAGCAATCAGCCCCAGCATTTT. It codes for CASSGFRELYSNQPQHF.

J is TRBJ1-3 and V is TRBV28; 7 nucleotides match TRBD1. The CDR3 length is 15 residues. The germline CDR1 and CDR2 sequences are MDHEN and SYDVKM. The V and J ends lost 2 bases and 0 bases, in that order; junction bases with no gene match: 1. CDR3 coding DNA: TGTGCCAGCAGTTTAAGGGGGCCCTCTGGAAACACCATATATTTT. Encoded protein: CASSLRGPSGNTIYF.